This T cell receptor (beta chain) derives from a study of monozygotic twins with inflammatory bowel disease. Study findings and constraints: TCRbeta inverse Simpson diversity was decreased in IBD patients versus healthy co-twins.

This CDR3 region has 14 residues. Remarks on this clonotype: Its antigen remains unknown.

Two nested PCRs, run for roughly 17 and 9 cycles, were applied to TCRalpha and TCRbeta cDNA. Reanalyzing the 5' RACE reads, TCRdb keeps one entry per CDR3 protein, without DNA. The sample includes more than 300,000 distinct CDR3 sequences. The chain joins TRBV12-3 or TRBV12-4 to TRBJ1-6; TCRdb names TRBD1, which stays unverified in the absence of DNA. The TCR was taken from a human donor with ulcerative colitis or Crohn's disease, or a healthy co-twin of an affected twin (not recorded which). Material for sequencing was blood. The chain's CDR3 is CASGNRGGNSPLHF.